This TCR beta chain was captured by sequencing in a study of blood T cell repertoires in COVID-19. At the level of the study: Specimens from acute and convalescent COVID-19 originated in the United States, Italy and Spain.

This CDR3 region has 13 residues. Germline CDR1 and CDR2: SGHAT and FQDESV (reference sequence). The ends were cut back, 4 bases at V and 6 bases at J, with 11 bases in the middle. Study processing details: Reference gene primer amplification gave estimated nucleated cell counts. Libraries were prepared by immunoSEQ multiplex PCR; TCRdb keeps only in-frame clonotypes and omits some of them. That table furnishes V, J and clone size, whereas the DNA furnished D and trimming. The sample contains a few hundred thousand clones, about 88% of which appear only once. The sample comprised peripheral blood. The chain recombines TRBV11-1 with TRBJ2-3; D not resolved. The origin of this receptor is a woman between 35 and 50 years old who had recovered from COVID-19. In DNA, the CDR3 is TGTGCCAGCAGCTGGCCCCCGTTTGATACGCAGTATTTT. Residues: CASSWPPFDTQYF.